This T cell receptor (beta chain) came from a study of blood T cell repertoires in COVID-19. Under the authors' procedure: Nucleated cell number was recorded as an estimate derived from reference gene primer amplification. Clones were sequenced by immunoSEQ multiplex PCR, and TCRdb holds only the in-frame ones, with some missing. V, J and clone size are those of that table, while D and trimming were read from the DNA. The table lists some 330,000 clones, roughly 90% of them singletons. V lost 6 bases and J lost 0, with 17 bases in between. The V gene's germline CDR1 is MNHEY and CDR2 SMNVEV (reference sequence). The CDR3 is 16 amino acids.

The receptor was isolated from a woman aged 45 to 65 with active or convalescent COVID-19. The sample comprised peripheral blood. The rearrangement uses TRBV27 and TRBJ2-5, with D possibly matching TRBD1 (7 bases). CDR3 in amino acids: CASSRQGWDYQETQYF. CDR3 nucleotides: TGTGCCAGCAGCCGACAGGGATGGGACTACCAAGAGACCCAGTACTTC.